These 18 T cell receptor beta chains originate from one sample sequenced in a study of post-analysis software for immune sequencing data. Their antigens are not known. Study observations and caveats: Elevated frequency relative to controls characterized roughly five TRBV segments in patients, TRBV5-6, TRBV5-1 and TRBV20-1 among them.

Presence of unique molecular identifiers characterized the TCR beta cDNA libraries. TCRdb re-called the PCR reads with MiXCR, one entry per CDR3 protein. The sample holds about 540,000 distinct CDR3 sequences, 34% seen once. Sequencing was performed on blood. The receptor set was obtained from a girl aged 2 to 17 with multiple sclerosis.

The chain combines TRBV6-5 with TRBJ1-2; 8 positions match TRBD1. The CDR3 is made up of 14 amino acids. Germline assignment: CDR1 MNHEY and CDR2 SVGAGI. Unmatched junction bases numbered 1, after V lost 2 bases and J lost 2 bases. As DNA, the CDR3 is TGTGCCAGCAGTTACGCAGGGGGCAACTATGGCTACACCTTC. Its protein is CASSYAGGNYGYTF.

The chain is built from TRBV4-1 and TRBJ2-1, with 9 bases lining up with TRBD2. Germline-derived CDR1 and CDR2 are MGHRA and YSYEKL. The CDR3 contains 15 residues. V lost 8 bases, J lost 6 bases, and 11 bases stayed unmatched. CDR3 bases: TGCGCCAGCGGCCCTCCCAGCGGGGGGACCAATGAGCAGTTCTTC. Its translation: CASGPPSGGTNEQFF.

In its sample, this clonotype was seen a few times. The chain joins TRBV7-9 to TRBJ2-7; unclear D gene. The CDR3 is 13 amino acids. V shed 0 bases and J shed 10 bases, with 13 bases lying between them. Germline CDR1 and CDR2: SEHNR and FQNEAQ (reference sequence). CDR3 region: CASSLAATERQYF. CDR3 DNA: TGTGCCAGCAGCTTAGCGGCGACGGAGCGACAGTACTTC.

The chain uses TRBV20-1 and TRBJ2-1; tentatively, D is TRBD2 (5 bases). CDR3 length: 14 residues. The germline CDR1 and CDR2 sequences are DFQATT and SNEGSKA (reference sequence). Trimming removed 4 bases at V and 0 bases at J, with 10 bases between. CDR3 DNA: TGCAGTGCTACTACTAGGAGCTCCTACAATGAGCAGTTCTTC. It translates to CSATTRSSYNEQFF.

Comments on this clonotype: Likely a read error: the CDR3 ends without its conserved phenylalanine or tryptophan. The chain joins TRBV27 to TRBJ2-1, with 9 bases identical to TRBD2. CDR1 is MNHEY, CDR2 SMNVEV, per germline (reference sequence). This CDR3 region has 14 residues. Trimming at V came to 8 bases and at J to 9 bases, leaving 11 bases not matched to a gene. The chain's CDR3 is CASRLAVSAGEQFC. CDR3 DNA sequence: TGTGCCAGCCGACTAGCGGTATCCGCCGGTGAGCAGTTCTGC.

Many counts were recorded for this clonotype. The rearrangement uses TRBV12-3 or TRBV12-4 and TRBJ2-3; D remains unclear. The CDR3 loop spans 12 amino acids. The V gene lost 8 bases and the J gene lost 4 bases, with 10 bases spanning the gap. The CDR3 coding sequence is TGTGCCAGCCGATCACCGCCAGATACGCAGTATTTT. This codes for CASRSPPDTQYF.

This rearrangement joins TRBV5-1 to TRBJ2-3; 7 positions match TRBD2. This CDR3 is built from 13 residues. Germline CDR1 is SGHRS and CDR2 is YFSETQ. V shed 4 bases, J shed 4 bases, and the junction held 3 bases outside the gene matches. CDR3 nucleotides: TGCGCCAGCAGCCCGACTAGCTCAGATACGCAGTATTTT. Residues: CASSPTSSDTQYF.

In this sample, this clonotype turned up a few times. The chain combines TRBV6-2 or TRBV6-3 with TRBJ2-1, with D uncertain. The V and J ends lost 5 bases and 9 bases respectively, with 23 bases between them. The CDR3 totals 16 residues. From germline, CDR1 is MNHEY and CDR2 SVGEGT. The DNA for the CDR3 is TGTGCCAGCAGTGAGTATAGCTCCCCAGATCGTCCTGAGCAGTTCTTC. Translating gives CASSEYSSPDRPEQFF.

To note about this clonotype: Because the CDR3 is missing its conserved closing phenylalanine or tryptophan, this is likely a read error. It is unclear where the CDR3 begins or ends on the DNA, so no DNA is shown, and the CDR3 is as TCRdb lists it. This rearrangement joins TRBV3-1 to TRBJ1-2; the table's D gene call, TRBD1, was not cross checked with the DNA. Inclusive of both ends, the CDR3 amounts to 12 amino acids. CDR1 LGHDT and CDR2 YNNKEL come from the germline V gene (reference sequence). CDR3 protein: CASSQDRGGHTC.

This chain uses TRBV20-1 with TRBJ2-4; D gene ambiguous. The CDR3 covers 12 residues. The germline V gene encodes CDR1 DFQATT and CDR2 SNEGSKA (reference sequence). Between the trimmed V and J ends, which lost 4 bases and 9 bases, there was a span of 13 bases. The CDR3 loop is CSATSSVRIQYF. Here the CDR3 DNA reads TGCAGTGCTACAAGTTCAGTGCGCATTCAGTACTTC.

The CDR3 sequence is CASSPDRGGEKLFF. DNA of the CDR3: TGTGCCAGCAGTCCTGACAGGGGGGGAGAAAAACTGTTTTTT. The genes are TRBV6-5 and TRBJ1-4; 9 bases line up with TRBD1. Germline values: CDR1 MNHEY, CDR2 SVGAGI. This CDR3 spans 14 amino acids. Unmatched junction bases numbered 6, after V lost 5 bases and J lost 8 bases.

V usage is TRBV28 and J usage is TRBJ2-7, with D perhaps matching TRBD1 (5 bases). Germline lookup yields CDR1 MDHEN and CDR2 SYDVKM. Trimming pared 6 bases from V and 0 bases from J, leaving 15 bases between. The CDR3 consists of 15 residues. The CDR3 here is CASSRTQGYSYEQYF. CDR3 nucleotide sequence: TGTGCCAGCAGCCGAACCCAGGGATACTCCTACGAGCAGTACTTC.

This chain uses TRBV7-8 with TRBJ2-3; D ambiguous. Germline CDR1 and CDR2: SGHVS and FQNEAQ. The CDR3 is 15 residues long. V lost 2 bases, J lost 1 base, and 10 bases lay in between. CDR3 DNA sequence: TGTGCCAGCAGCTTAAGACGGACGGGCACAGATACGCAGTATTTT. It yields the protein CASSLRRTGTDTQYF.

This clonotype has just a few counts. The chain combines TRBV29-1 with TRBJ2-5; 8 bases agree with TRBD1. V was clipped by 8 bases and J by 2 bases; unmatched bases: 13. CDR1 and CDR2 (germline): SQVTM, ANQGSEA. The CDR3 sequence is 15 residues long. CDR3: CSSTGGQGDQETQYF. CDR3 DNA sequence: TGCAGCTCCACCGGCGGACAGGGAGATCAAGAGACCCAGTACTTC. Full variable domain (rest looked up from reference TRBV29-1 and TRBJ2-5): SAVISQKPSRDICQRGTSLTIQCQVDSQVTMMFWYRQQPGQSLTLIATANQGSEATYESGFVIDKFPISRPNLTFSTLTVSNMSPEDSSIYLCSSTGGQGDQETQYFGPGTRLLVL.

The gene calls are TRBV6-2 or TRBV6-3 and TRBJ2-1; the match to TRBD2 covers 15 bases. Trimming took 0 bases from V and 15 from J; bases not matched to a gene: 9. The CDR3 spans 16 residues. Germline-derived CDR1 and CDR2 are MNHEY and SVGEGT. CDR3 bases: TGTGCCAGCAGTTACTCGGGACTAGCGGGGGGCCTTCGTGGGTTCTTC. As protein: CASSYSGLAGGLRGFF.

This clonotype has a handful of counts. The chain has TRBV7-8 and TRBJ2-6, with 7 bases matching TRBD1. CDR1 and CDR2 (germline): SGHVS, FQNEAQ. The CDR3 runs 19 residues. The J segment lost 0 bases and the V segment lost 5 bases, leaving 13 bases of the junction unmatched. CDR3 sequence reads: CASSGPRQGATSGANVLTF. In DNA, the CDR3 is TGTGCCAGCAGCGGACCTAGACAGGGCGCTACCTCTGGGGCCAACGTCCTGACTTTC.

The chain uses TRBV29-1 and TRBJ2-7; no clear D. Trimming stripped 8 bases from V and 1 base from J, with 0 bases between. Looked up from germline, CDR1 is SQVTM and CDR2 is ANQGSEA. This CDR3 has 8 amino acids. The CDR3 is CSSYEQYF. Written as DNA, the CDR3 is TGCAGCTCCTACGAGCAGTACTTC.

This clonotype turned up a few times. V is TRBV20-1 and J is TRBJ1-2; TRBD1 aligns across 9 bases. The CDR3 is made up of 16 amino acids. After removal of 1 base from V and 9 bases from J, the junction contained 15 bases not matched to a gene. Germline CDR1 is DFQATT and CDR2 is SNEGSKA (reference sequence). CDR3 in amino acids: CSARGAVGTGIARYTF. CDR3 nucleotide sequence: TGCAGTGCTAGAGGGGCCGTTGGGACAGGGATCGCCCGCTACACCTTC.